The 26 T cell receptor beta chains below all came from one sample that was sequenced in a study of CD8+CD57+ T cells in acquired aplastic anemia listed by TCRdb under 2018. Sequencing was performed on an Illumina HiSeq 2000. Profiling of TCR beta VDJ combinations and CDR3 sequences used genomic DNA as the template. The public reads were run again by TCRdb, first through fastp at Q25 and then through MiXCR, and only productive beta chains were kept. Every distinct CDR3 protein forms one entry, paired with its most common genes and DNA. A total of 400,000 to 450,000 distinct CDR3 sequences appear in this sample, roughly 64% of them only once. The leading ten clones occupy approximately 4% of the sample. The source material was sorted CD4+, CD8+, or CD8+CD57+ T cells (not recorded which) from PBMCs. Source of these receptors: a human donor in good health, serving as a control.

With regard to this clonotype: No conserved phenylalanine or tryptophan is present at the end of the CDR3, so a read error is the likely explanation. It is unclear where the CDR3 begins or ends on the DNA, so no DNA is shown, and the CDR3 is as TCRdb lists it. The chain uses TRBV7-2 and TRBJ2-7. Germline V gives CDR1 SGHTA, CDR2 FQGNSA. The CDR3 has 13 residues if both end residues are counted. The chain's CDR3 is CASSLDRTNERYT.

The rearrangement joins TRBV9 to TRBJ2-5; 10 bases line up with TRBD2. V lost 3 bases and J lost 5; bases outside the gene matches: 7. The germline CDR1 and CDR2 sequences are SGDLS and YYNGEE. The CDR3 loop spans 15 amino acids. The CDR3 reads CASSGKRGGPETQYF. The CDR3 DNA follows: TGTGCCAGCAGCGGGAAGCGGGGGGGCCCCGAGACCCAGTACTTC.

This chain links TRBV20-1 with TRBJ1-5, with 10 bases that match TRBD1. Per germline, CDR1 DFQATT and CDR2 SNEGSKA (reference sequence). The CDR3 loop spans 13 amino acids. J was trimmed by 11 bases and V by 6 bases; bases with no gene match: 10. This CDR3 reads CSASGQGNSSQHF. CDR3 DNA: TGCAGTGCATCGGGACAGGGGAACAGTTCCCAGCATTTT.

V is TRBV7-2 and J is TRBJ2-7; D unclear. Germline values: CDR1 SGHTA, CDR2 FQGNSA. Trimming removed 1 base at V and 12 bases at J, with 10 bases between. The CDR3 is 11 amino acids. CDR3 DNA sequence: TGTGCCAGCAGCTTAGGCGAAGAGTCGTACTTC. Protein product: CASSLGEESYF. The variable domain in full, completed from reference TRBV7-2 and TRBJ2-7, reads GAGVSQSPSNKVTEKGKDVELRCDPISGHTALYWYRQSLGQGLEFLIYFQGNSAPDKSGLPSDRFSAERTGGSVSTLTIQRTQQEDSAVYLCASSLGEESYFGPGTRLTVT.

Of note for this clonotype: Just one base apart from a much larger clone, this may be a read error. This chain joins TRBV5-1 and TRBJ1-2; D is uncertain. The CDR3 length is 15 residues. Per germline, CDR1 SGHRS and CDR2 YFSETQ. Trimming shortened V by 0 bases and J by 4 bases, and 13 bases separated the two germline ends. The CDR3 region has the DNA TGCGCCAGCAGCTTGGACAGCCTTGACTTCTATGGCTACACCTTC. Its protein product is CASSLDSLDFYGYTF.

The sample holds many counts of this clonotype. This chain uses TRBV10-3 with TRBJ1-4; TRBD1 agrees at 7 bases. This CDR3 comprises 16 residues. Germline CDR1 reads ENHRY; CDR2 reads SYGVKD. Unmatched junction bases numbered 15, after V lost 6 bases and J lost 8 bases. The CDR3 region is CAISNLPDRTPEKLFF. The CDR3 DNA reads as TGTGCCATCAGCAATCTCCCGGACAGGACTCCAGAAAAACTGTTTTTT.

This rearrangement joins TRBV2 to TRBJ1-1, with 7 bases aligning to TRBD1. This CDR3 region has 15 residues. CDR1 is SNHLY and CDR2 is FYNNEI in the germline V gene. V lost 4 bases and J lost 0; bases outside the gene matches: 5. The chain's CDR3 is CASSGGQYLNTEAFF. DNA of the CDR3: TGTGCCAGCAGTGGGGGACAGTACCTGAACACTGAAGCTTTCTTT.

This clonotype showed up many times. V usage is TRBV5-1 and J usage is TRBJ1-5; D is undetermined. Germline V gives CDR1 SGHRS, CDR2 YFSETQ. V shed 4 bases and J shed 7 bases, with 12 bases lying between them. The CDR3 contains 13 residues. The CDR3 sequence is CASSLQIDQPQHF. DNA of the CDR3: TGCGCCAGCAGCCTACAGATAGACCAGCCCCAGCATTTT.

To note about this clonotype: An end of the junction does not agree with germline; a read error may underlie this. The chain has TRBV19 and TRBJ1-6, with D maybe TRBD1 (5 bases). The CDR3 sequence is 15 residues long. CDR1 LNHDA and CDR2 SQIVND come from the germline V gene (reference sequence). The CDR3 DNA reads TGTGCCAGTAGGATACTCGCAGGGACGAATTGCAATCTCCCCTTT. Protein: CASRILAGTNCNLPF.

The rearrangement uses TRBV20-1 and TRBJ2-5, with D maybe TRBD1 (6 bases). The germline V and J ends were trimmed by 6 bases and 7 bases, with 15 bases remaining between them. CDR3 length: 12 amino acids. CDR1 DFQATT and CDR2 SNEGSKA come from the germline V gene (reference sequence). In DNA form, the CDR3 reads TGCAGTGCAATCATAGGGGGTGTGACCCAGTACTTC. This codes for CSAIIGGVTQYF.

This clonotype was seen only once. The rearrangement uses TRBV7-3 and TRBJ2-7; the match to TRBD1 covers 10 bases. In germline, CDR1 is SGHTA, CDR2 FQGTGA. The CDR3 loop spans 15 amino acids. The junction had 9 bases not matched to a gene; V was cut back by 6 bases and J by 4 bases. CDR3 in amino acids: CASSSQDRGYYEQYF. Written as DNA, the CDR3 is TGTGCCAGCAGTTCCCAGGACAGGGGGTATTACGAGCAGTACTTC. Full variable domain (missing parts from reference TRBV7-3 and TRBJ2-7): GAGVSQTPSNKVTEKGKYVELRCDPISGHTALYWYRQSLGQGPEFLIYFQGTGAADDSGLPNDRFFAVRPEGSVSTLKIQRTERGDSAVYLCASSSQDRGYYEQYFGPGTRLTVT.

This clonotype was observed many times. The genes are TRBV12-3 or TRBV12-4 and TRBJ1-2, with 7 bases fitting TRBD1. J gave up 8 bases and V 8 bases, and 17 bases lay outside the gene matches. The CDR3 sequence is 15 residues long. The CDR3 sequence is CASVLRDRAALGYTF. CDR3 DNA sequence: TGTGCCAGCGTCCTCCGGGACAGAGCCGCTCTAGGCTACACCTTC.

This chain uses TRBV7-2 with TRBJ2-2; no clear D. The DNA end is more similar to TRBJ1-1, so the J call may be wrong. CDR3 length: 14 amino acids. Germline V CDR1 and CDR2: SGHTA, FQGNSA. CDR3 sequence reads: CASSLGAQNTEAFF. The CDR3 DNA reads TGTGCCAGCAGCTTAGGCGCACAGAACACTGAAGCTTTCTTT.

The J gene is TRBJ2-5, the V gene TRBV7-2; 9 bases map to TRBD1. The CDR3 is 14 amino acids. The V and J ends lost 5 bases and 9 bases, in that order; junction bases with no gene match: 10. CDR1 SGHTA and CDR2 FQGNSA come from the germline V gene. CDR3 region: CASSIRQGDQPQYF. For the CDR3, the DNA is TGTGCCAGCAGCATAAGACAGGGGGATCAGCCCCAGTACTTC.

This chain links TRBV12-3 or TRBV12-4 with TRBJ2-5; D ambiguous. The length of the CDR3 is 13 residues. Trimming stripped 5 bases from V and 1 base from J, with 8 bases between. CDR3 bases: TGTGCCAGCAGTACAGACCTCCAAGAGACCCAGTACTTC. This gives the protein CASSTDLQETQYF.

The V call is TRBV12-3 or TRBV12-4, the J call TRBJ2-3, with TRBD1 as a possible D gene (6 bases). This CDR3 is 18 amino acids long. The V gene lost 3 bases and the J gene lost 0 bases, with 19 bases spanning the gap. The CDR3 sequence: CASSFSPRTALSTDTQYF. The CDR3 coding sequence is TGTGCCAGCAGTTTTTCCCCTAGGACAGCGTTAAGCACAGATACGCAGTATTTT.

A word on this clonotype: Lacking the conserved final phenylalanine or tryptophan, this CDR3 likely reflects a read error. It is unclear where the CDR3 begins or ends on the DNA, so no DNA is shown, and the CDR3 is as TCRdb lists it. The CDR3 spells CASSLRTDGTDFL. The chain is built from TRBV9 and TRBJ2-2; TRBD2, the table's D call, was not compared with the DNA. CDR1 is SGDLS, CDR2 YYNGEE, per germline. From its first to its last residue, the CDR3 has 13 amino acids.

This clonotype was picked up many times. This chain connects TRBV19 to TRBJ2-1; no reliable D call. The CDR3 sequence is 17 residues long. V was trimmed by 0 bases and J by 0 bases, leaving 12 bases between them. Germline V lookup: CDR1 LNHDA, CDR2 SQIVND (reference sequence). CDR3 nucleotide sequence: TGTGCCAGTAGTATAGATCGGACCGCGAGCTCCTACAATGAGCAGTTCTTC. This translates into CASSIDRTASSYNEQFF.

The chain links TRBV6-5 to TRBJ1-2; 7 positions agree with TRBD1. Germline values: CDR1 MNHEY, CDR2 SVGAGI. V lost 3 bases, J lost 2 bases, and 6 bases stayed unmatched. The CDR3 runs 15 residues. The chain's CDR3 is CASSYTGDSNYGYTF. CDR3 nucleotide sequence: TGTGCCAGCAGTTATACGGGGGACAGCAACTATGGCTACACCTTC.

This clonotype turned up a few times. The J gene is TRBJ2-2, the V gene TRBV15; D may match TRBD1 or TRBD2 (5 bases each). Deletions cut 7 bases from V and 4 bases from J, with 13 bases between. This CDR3 is built from 14 residues. Germline V gene data show CDR1 as LNHNV and CDR2 as YYDKDF (reference sequence). The CDR3 spells CATTPGRFTGELFF. DNA of the CDR3: TGTGCCACCACCCCGGGACGCTTCACCGGGGAGCTGTTTTTT.

Regarding this clonotype: This could be a read error, since a much larger clone is one nucleotide away. The rearrangement joins TRBV10-3 to TRBJ2-7, with D maybe TRBD2 (5 bases). CDR1 is ENHRY and CDR2 is SYGVKD in the germline V gene. The CDR3 length is 13 residues. CDR3 sequence reads: CASSYGIRYEQYF. The CDR3 nucleotides read TGTGCCAGCAGTTACGGGATACGTTACGAGCAGTACTTC.

CDR3 sequence (DNA): TGCGCCAGCAGCTTGGGGACAGGGGAGGAAAAACTGTTTTTT. Its translation is CASSLGTGEEKLFF. The chain joins TRBV5-1 to TRBJ1-4; 9 bases match TRBD1. Germline-derived CDR1 and CDR2 are SGHRS and YFSETQ. The CDR3 runs to 14 residues. V gave up 0 bases and J gave up 8 bases; unmatched junction bases: 2. The full variable domain, in which reference TRBV5-1 and TRBJ1-4 provide the parts outside the CDR3, is KAGVTQTPRYLIKTRGQQVTLSCSPISGHRSVSWYQQTPGQGLQFLFEYFSETQRNKGNFPGRFSGRQFSNSRSEMNVSTLELGDSALYLCASSLGTGEEKLFFGSGTQLSVL.

The rearrangement uses TRBV5-5 and TRBJ2-3; 7 nucleotides match TRBD2. The length of the CDR3 is 14 residues. After removal of 4 bases from V and 2 bases from J, the junction contained 4 bases not matched to a gene. CDR1 and CDR2 from the germline V gene are SGHKS and YYEKEE (reference sequence). Here the CDR3 DNA reads TGTGCCAGCAGCGGGGAGGGAGCCACAGATACGCAGTATTTT. It is translated as CASSGEGATDTQYF.

This clonotype was seen once. J is TRBJ1-6 and V is TRBV20-1; 7 nucleotides match TRBD1. V lost 6 bases, J lost 10 bases, and 9 bases stayed unmatched. This CDR3 has 13 residues. From germline, CDR1 is DFQATT and CDR2 SNEGSKA (reference sequence). The CDR3 reads CSARETGESPLHF. The CDR3 region has the DNA TGCAGTGCCCGCGAAACAGGGGAGTCACCCCTCCACTTT.

This clonotype was observed many times. This sequence joins TRBV29-1 and TRBJ2-2; D gene uncertain. In germline, CDR1 is SQVTM, CDR2 ANQGSEA. This CDR3 is built from 13 residues. V was trimmed by 0 bases and J by 7 bases, leaving 9 bases between them. CDR3 loop: CSVEEQINGELFF. The CDR3, as DNA: TGCAGCGTTGAAGAACAGATCAACGGGGAGCTGTTTTTT.

This clonotype was detected only once. The chain links TRBV12-3 or TRBV12-4 to TRBJ1-5; unclear D gene. The CDR3 sequence is 13 residues long. With 8 bases removed from V and 2 bases from J, the gap between germline ends came to 10 bases. CDR3 region: CASHGLRNQPQHF. The CDR3 DNA reads TGTGCCAGCCATGGTCTACGCAATCAGCCCCAGCATTTT.